This TCR beta chain is drawn from a study of metastatic and nonmetastatic thyroid tumors (dated by TCRdb to between 2020 and 2021). About the investigation overall: The researchers compared repertoires between peripheral blood samples and tumor or nodule tissue samples from patients with malignant or benign thyroid disease.

This clone occurred many times. What antigen it recognizes has not been identified. No much larger clonotype is one base removed from it; base qualities were not supplied. Library method: PCR. Sequencing relied on an Illumina HiSeq 4000. The TCR beta-chain CDR3 region of each patient was profiled by high-throughput sequencing. Turning to the authors' computational methods: A classifier to discriminate distant-metastatic papillary thyroid cancer patients was built from CDR3 differences across clinicopathological groups. To measure repertoire diversity the researchers used the Shannon index, while the Morisita-Horn index served to gauge how similar the tumor and blood repertoires were. TCRdb reworked the public reads: Q25 trimming with fastp, MiXCR clone assembly, productive beta chains retained. What appears here as the V and J calls and clone size reflects TCRdb's work, not the paper's. The sample table contains about 13,000 clones; only one count was recorded for approximately 24% of them. The ten most abundant clones make up around 60% of the sample.

From cysteine to phenylalanine, the CDR3 is 14 amino acids long. The read is trimmed to its CDR3 DNA, 42 bases read in frame from base 1. Based on the germline V gene, the CDR1 and CDR2 sequences are SGHRS and YFSETQ. V is pruned by 4 bases and J by 7 bases, leaving 7 bases of the junction without a gene match. None of the patients had been given any treatment before thyroid surgery. Using T-cell receptor beta sequencing, the researchers looked back retrospectively at clinical samples from patients, gathered between about 2011 and 2018. Beyond this particular receptor, the publication reports: In both blood and tumor samples, malignant tumors were reported to have significantly higher TCR beta diversity than benign nodules.

The sample taken for sequencing was blood. The source is a male donor with papillary thyroid cancer or a benign thyroid nodule (not recorded which). Some clones in this sample may be carry-over from other donors' samples. Rearrangement joined TRBV5-1 to TRBJ2-1; the junction holds 8 bases that match TRBD2. The CDR3 sequence is CASSTLSGKNEQFF. The sequenced DNA: TGCGCCAGCAGCACTCTTAGCGGGAAGAATGAGCAGTTCTTC. The full variable domain, completed from the reference TRBV5-1 and TRBJ2-1 proteins outside the CDR3, reads KAGVTQTPRYLIKTRGQQVTLSCSPISGHRSVSWYQQTPGQGLQFLFEYFSETQRNKGNFPGRFSGRQFSNSRSEMNVSTLELGDSALYLCASSTLSGKNEQFFGPGTRLTVL.